The source of this TCR beta chain is a study of T-cell reconstitution after alpha-beta-depleted transplantation in children (dated by TCRdb to 2015 to 2016). Study-wide context: T-cell immune reconstitution after TCRalphabeta/CD19-depleted allogeneic hematopoietic cell transplantation in children was quantitatively tracked in the study by means of TCR repertoire profiling. General findings and caveats noted by the study authors: The high TCRbeta diversity at day 60 in some patients was ascribed to recipient T cells and intrathymic progenitors that had survived conditioning. The frequencies of hyperexpanded clones fell over the following months, and after one year, T-cell counts and TCRbeta diversity were mostly attributed to newly produced T cells. About two months after transplant, the apparently early recovery of alphabetaT-cell counts reportedly depended on just several hundred clones that had expanded rapidly and came from non-depleted graft cells.

The sample holds many counts of this clonotype. Its antigen specificity is not known. The input lacks base qualities; no much larger clone sits a single base away. The library was generated by PCR. The sample was run on an Illumina HiSeq 2500. TCR library preparation used molecular barcoding, with unique molecular identifiers applied to normalize quantification of the TCRbeta repertoire. TCRdb trimmed the raw reads at Q25, called clones with MiXCR and kept productive beta chains. Rows merge per CDR3 protein into single entries with the most common DNA and genes. This sample lists around 200,000 distinct CDR3 sequences; roughly 8.3% were detected once. The top ten clones comprise roughly 36% of the sample. The trim is 5 bases for V and 1 base for J, with a gap of 4 bases between the germline ends. The germline V gene supplies CDR1 KGHDR and CDR2 SFDVKD. From the cysteine up to the phenylalanine, the CDR3 has a length of 13 residues. Only the CDR3 part of the read is kept: 39 bases, read in frame from the first base.

The label giving this sample's treatment or condition can be read as: allogeneic hematopoietic cell transplantation with graft depleted of TCRalphabeta T cells and CD19 B cells. TCRalphabeta/CD19-depleted allogeneic hematopoietic cell grafts were given to the transplant recipients, all of whom were children. Sample: PBMCs, mostly from graft donor cells, taken 360 days after TCRalphabeta/CD19-depleted stem cell transplant. The chain is assembled from TRBV24-1 and TRBJ2-2; the D gene cannot be named for sure. This sequence originates from a male patient aged 2 to 10 who had a stem cell transplant for acute myeloid leukemia, so the T cells may come from the graft donor. The nucleotide sequence reads as follows: TGTGCCACCAGTGCTGGGAACACCGGGGAGCTGTTTTTT. Translation gives CATSAGNTGELFF.